This entry lists 27 T cell receptor beta chains sequenced from one sample in a study of vaccination effects on CD4 cells after COVID-19. Peptide-pool stimulation followed by sequencing identified expanded antigen-specific CD4+ clonotypes in the ViraFEST assay. With roughly 9 days of culture completed, CD4+ T cells were isolated. Two doses of either BNT162b2 or mRNA-1273 were given to each participant. TCRdb's table, derived via immunoSEQ multiplex PCR, lists solely in-frame clones and lacks some. This table holds about 24,000 clones, roughly 79% found once. Antigen specificity for these receptors is unknown. The source material was CD4+ T cells from PBMCs cultured with SARS-CoV-2 spike peptides, sampled after COVID-19 vaccination. All receptors derive from a human donor who received a COVID-19 vaccine. Some clones in this sample may be carry-over from other donors' samples.

The chain combines TRBV19 with TRBJ1-5; maybe TRBD1 (5 bases). The CDR3 is made up of 14 amino acids. Trimming pared 3 bases from V and 6 bases from J, leaving 12 bases between. Germline V gene lookup returns CDR1 LNHDA and CDR2 SQIVND (reference sequence). CDR3 coding DNA: TGTGCCAGTAGTATGCCGACAGAGTCTCAGCCCCAGCATTTT. Its translation: CASSMPTESQPQHF.

The chain is built from TRBV6-4 and TRBJ1-6; weak D call: TRBD1 (6 bases). This CDR3 contains 14 residues. V was pared by 2 bases and J by 9 bases, with 11 bases between. Germline V CDR1 and CDR2: MRHNA, SNTAGT. CDR3 loop: CASSDRTVGSPLHF. The CDR3, as DNA: TGTGCCAGCAGTGACCGGACAGTCGGTTCACCCCTCCACTTT.

The chain couples TRBV25-1 to TRBJ1-1; no clear D. The V gene lost 2 bases and the J gene lost 3 bases, with 13 bases spanning the gap. This CDR3 contains 15 residues. Germline V gives CDR1 MGHDK, CDR2 SYGVNS. The CDR3 spells CASSEAGGSYTEAFF. In DNA form, the CDR3 reads TGTGCCAGCAGTGAAGCGGGAGGCTCCTACACTGAAGCTTTCTTT.

The rearrangement joins TRBV2 to TRBJ2-5, with 13 bases aligning to TRBD2. CDR1 is SNHLY and CDR2 is FYNNEI in the germline V gene. The CDR3 contains 17 residues. V trimming: 5 bases; J trimming: 5 bases; junction bases outside the gene matches: 11. The CDR3 sequence: CASSTQLAGGLWETQYF. DNA of the CDR3: TGTGCCAGCAGTACACAACTAGCGGGGGGGCTTTGGGAGACCCAGTACTTC.

The gene calls are TRBV6-5 and TRBJ1-5; TRBD1 matches at 7 bases. CDR1 and CDR2 from the germline V gene are MNHEY and SVGAGI. The CDR3 runs 14 residues. Trimming at V came to 5 bases and at J to 3 bases, leaving 4 bases not matched to a gene. CDR3 amino acids: CASSTGALNQPQHF. The CDR3 region has the DNA TGTGCCAGCAGTACAGGGGCCCTCAATCAGCCCCAGCATTTT.

The chain recombines TRBV7-6 with TRBJ2-3, with D perhaps matching TRBD2 (6 bases). Germline-derived CDR1 and CDR2 are SGHVS and FNYEAQ. CDR3 size: 17 residues. Trimming left V 4 bases short and J 1 base short, with 18 bases between. CDR3: CASSSLGGVFRTDTQYF. Here the CDR3 DNA reads TGTGCCAGCAGCTCTCTCGGCGGGGTTTTTCGCACAGATACGCAGTATTTT.

The chain combines TRBV5-1 with TRBJ2-2; TRBD2 matches at 9 bases. V lost 7 bases and J lost 2; bases outside the gene matches: 9. The CDR3 extends over 16 amino acids. Germline V gene data show CDR1 as SGHRS and CDR2 as YFSETQ. The CDR3 DNA follows: TGCGCCAGCCGCGAAATAGCGGGGGCTAACACCGGGGAGCTGTTTTTT. This gives the protein CASREIAGANTGELFF.

V usage is TRBV19 and J usage is TRBJ1-4, with D perhaps TRBD1 (6 bases). The germline gives CDR1 LNHDA, CDR2 SQIVND (reference sequence). The CDR3 length is 15 residues. Trimming shortened V by 6 bases and J by 4 bases, and 15 bases separated the two germline ends. The CDR3 is CASRRTGPGNEKLFF. CDR3 DNA sequence: TGTGCCAGTAGGCGCACAGGGCCGGGTAATGAAAAACTGTTTTTT.

The V call is TRBV11-2, the J call TRBJ2-1; 7 nucleotides agree with TRBD2. V trimming: 3 bases; J trimming: 12 bases; junction bases outside the gene matches: 5. This CDR3 has 12 residues. Germline values: CDR1 SGHAT, CDR2 FQNNGV. Here the CDR3 reads CASSFGRGGQFF. CDR3 bases: TGTGCCAGCAGCTTTGGGAGGGGAGGGCAGTTCTTC.

DNA of the CDR3: TGTGCCAGCTCACCAGGGGGCGCGGAGGGCTACACCTTC. This sequence encodes CASSPGGAEGYTF. This rearrangement joins TRBV18 to TRBJ1-2; D perhaps matches TRBD1 (6 bases). This CDR3 contains 13 residues. Germline lookup yields CDR1 KGHSH and CDR2 LQKENI. Trimming removed 2 bases at V and 8 bases at J, with 12 bases between.

The V call is TRBV7-2, the J call TRBJ2-3; a possible D gene is TRBD2 (7 bases). V lost 1 base, J lost 5 bases, and 13 bases lay in between. The CDR3 runs to 15 residues. Germline loops: CDR1 SGHTA, CDR2 FQGNSA. CDR3 coding DNA: TGTGCCAGCAGCTTAGACGGGGGGCGAGGAGATACGCAGTATTTT. It codes for CASSLDGGRGDTQYF.

The chain carries TRBV10-1 and TRBJ2-5; TRBD1 might be the D (6 bases). The V gene's germline CDR1 is WNHNN and CDR2 SYGVQD (reference sequence). V was shortened by 4 bases and J by 2 bases, with 8 bases between the two germline ends. The CDR3 is 13 residues long. CDR3 DNA: TGCGCCAGCAGTGGGGACACTCAAGAGACCCAGTACTTC. Protein product: CASSGDTQETQYF.

CDR3 nucleotide sequence: TGCGCCAGCAGCTTGGAAGGGCCAGAGAGCAATCAGCCCCAGCATTTT. Protein product: CASSLEGPESNQPQHF. The gene calls are TRBV5-1 and TRBJ1-5; no clear D. The CDR3 is 16 residues long. CDR1 is SGHRS and CDR2 is YFSETQ in the germline V gene. V was cut by 0 bases and J by 1 base, with 11 bases left in between.

The V gene is TRBV7-8, the J gene TRBJ1-1, with a possible D match to TRBD1 (5 bases). Germline CDR1 SGHVS, CDR2 FQNEAQ. The germline V and J ends were trimmed by 2 bases and 4 bases, with 11 bases remaining between them. The CDR3 is made up of 14 amino acids. This CDR3 reads CASSLQGLATEAFF. The CDR3 DNA reads as TGTGCCAGCAGCTTACAGGGCTTAGCCACTGAAGCTTTCTTT.

The chain uses TRBV24-1 and TRBJ1-5, with D hard to call. The CDR3 is made up of 16 amino acids. The germline V gene has CDR1 KGHDR and CDR2 SFDVKD. The ends were cut back, 7 bases at V and 0 bases at J, with 15 bases in the middle. DNA of the CDR3: TGTGCCACCAGGCCTTTGGAAAAATATAGCAATCAGCCCCAGCATTTT. This translates into CATRPLEKYSNQPQHF.

V usage is TRBV6-1 and J usage is TRBJ2-7, with 7 bases matching TRBD2. The CDR3 is 14 amino acids. Germline values: CDR1 MNHNS, CDR2 SASEGT. J lost 3 bases, V lost 2 bases, and 4 bases had no gene match. The CDR3, as DNA: TGTGCCAGCAGTGAATATGGGACTAACTACGAGCAGTACGTC. This sequence encodes CASSEYGTNYEQYV.

The rearrangement links TRBV28 to TRBJ2-2, with a possible D match to TRBD1 (6 bases). CDR1 and CDR2 (germline): MDHEN, SYDVKM. The ends were cut back, 7 bases at V and 1 base at J, with 10 bases in the middle. The CDR3 is 14 residues long. CDR3 residues: CASKVQGNTGELFF. DNA of the CDR3: TGTGCCAGCAAGGTACAGGGGAACACCGGGGAGCTGTTTTTT.

The chain links TRBV5-1 to TRBJ1-2; D call uncertain. The CDR3 is 14 residues long. The ends were cut back, 3 bases at V and 7 bases at J, with 16 bases in the middle. The germline CDR1 and CDR2 sequences are SGHRS and YFSETQ. CDR3 in DNA: TGCGCCAGCAGCTCCCTCGGAGAGTACAGTGGCTACACCTTC. It is translated as CASSSLGEYSGYTF.

The chain is built from TRBV27 and TRBJ2-1; 8 nucleotides line up with TRBD2. V trimming: 2 bases; J trimming: 2 bases; junction bases outside the gene matches: 2. The CDR3 extends over 15 amino acids. Germline V CDR1 and CDR2: MNHEY, SMNVEV (reference sequence). CDR3 amino acids: CASSLRTSPYNEQFF. The CDR3 DNA follows: TGTGCCAGCAGTTTAAGGACTAGCCCCTACAATGAGCAGTTCTTC.

J is TRBJ1-1 and V is TRBV5-1; D is ambiguous. This CDR3 is built from 15 residues. The germline gives CDR1 SGHRS, CDR2 YFSETQ. V lost 3 bases to trimming and J lost 1 base, with 13 bases between them. CDR3 sequence: CASSYLAKGNTEAFF. The CDR3 DNA reads TGCGCCAGCAGCTACCTCGCGAAAGGGAACACTGAAGCTTTCTTT.

The V and J genes are TRBV30 and TRBJ1-2; D gene uncertain. V was shortened by 7 bases and J by 5 bases, with 14 bases between the two germline ends. The CDR3 sequence is 12 residues long. From germline, CDR1 is GTSNPN and CDR2 SVGIG (reference sequence). CDR3 DNA: TGTGCCTTTTCTAGGGTTGGGTATGGCTACACCTTC. As protein: CAFSRVGYGYTF. Using reference TRBV30 and TRBJ1-2 for the parts outside the CDR3, the full variable domain is SQTIHQWPATLVQPVGSPLSLECTVEGTSNPNLYWYRQAAGRGLQLLFYSVGIGQISSEVPQNLSASRPQDRQFILSSKKLLLSDSGFYLCAFSRVGYGYTFGSGTRLTVV.

The chain links TRBV5-1 to TRBJ1-6; 9 nucleotides agree with TRBD1. The V gene end was trimmed by 4 bases and the J gene end by 7 bases; junction bases not matched to a gene: 3. The length of the CDR3 is 14 residues. Germline CDR1 reads SGHRS; CDR2 reads YFSETQ. The CDR3 bases are TGCGCCAGCAGCGGGGACAGGGCCAATTCACCCCTCCACTTT. It specifies CASSGDRANSPLHF.

This sequence joins TRBV19 and TRBJ1-4; D not certain. Trimming left V 2 bases short and J 8 bases short, with 9 bases between. The CDR3 has 13 amino acids. CDR1 LNHDA and CDR2 SQIVND come from the germline V gene (reference sequence). The CDR3 here is CASSIRSGEKLFF. CDR3 sequence (DNA): TGTGCCAGTAGTATAAGGAGCGGCGAAAAACTGTTTTTT.

Sample share makes this clone medium-sized. This chain uses TRBV2 with TRBJ1-4, with a weak D call TRBD1 (5 bases). Trimming pared 3 bases from V and 8 bases from J, leaving 13 bases between. The CDR3 runs to 14 residues. Germline V CDR1 and CDR2: SNHLY, FYNNEI. Here the CDR3 reads CASSERQLGEKLFF. The CDR3 DNA follows: TGTGCCAGCAGTGAGCGACAGCTAGGGGAAAAACTGTTTTTT.

The V gene is TRBV5-4, the J gene TRBJ1-6, with TRBD1 identical over 8 bases. In germline, CDR1 is SGHNT, CDR2 YYREEE (reference sequence). The J segment lost 9 bases and the V segment lost 3 bases, leaving 14 bases of the junction unmatched. This CDR3 has 17 amino acids. DNA of the CDR3: TGTGCCAGCAGCTCACGCAATACCAGGGGGCTAGGTTCACCCCTCCACTTT. Residues: CASSSRNTRGLGSPLHF.

This clone is labeled medium-sized. The rearrangement links TRBV7-2 to TRBJ1-3; TRBD1 agrees at 8 bases. Looked up from germline, CDR1 is SGHTA and CDR2 is FQGNSA. After removal of 5 bases from V and 2 bases from J, the junction contained 5 bases not matched to a gene. The CDR3 totals 15 residues. The DNA for the CDR3 is TGTGCCAGCAGCCCATCGACAGGGGCTGGAAACACCATATATTTT. Its protein product is CASSPSTGAGNTIYF.

The V and J genes are TRBV24-1 and TRBJ2-2; D may be TRBD1 (5 bases). CDR1 KGHDR and CDR2 SFDVKD come from the germline V gene. With 4 bases removed from V and 3 bases from J, the gap between germline ends came to 11 bases. The CDR3 totals 15 residues. The CDR3 DNA reads as TGTGCCACCAGTGAGGCAGGGTCAGACACCGGGGAGCTGTTTTTT. Amino acids: CATSEAGSDTGELFF.